This T cell receptor beta chain is from a study of blood T cells in healthy people across ages. Study outcomes and limitations: Estimated diversity that came from one million T cells was considered an underestimate. TCR beta diversity, measured per million T cells, fell in a roughly linear way with age.

Extractions gave at least 5 micrograms of total RNA per sample. The V end lost 0 bases, the J end lost 0 bases, and 15 bases lay between the germline ends. Germline values: CDR1 DFQATT, CDR2 SNEGSKA (reference sequence). The CDR3 is 17 amino acids. About this clonotype itself: Antigen: not known.

With a J-beta primer mix and a sample-barcoded 5' primer, a second PCR ran about 6 to 11 cycles. Each CDR3 protein gets one entry after TCRdb re-called the 5' RACE reads with MiXCR. The data contain over 600,000 distinct CDR3 sequences, 40% to 50% of them singletons. This chain uses TRBV20-1 with TRBJ2-1; D unresolved. The clonotype was recovered from a man older than 75 in good health. Sequenced input: blood. This chain's CDR3 is CSARDIVRHSSYNEQFF. CDR3 DNA sequence: TGCAGTGCTAGAGATATAGTCCGACACAGCTCCTACAATGAGCAGTTCTTC.